This T cell receptor beta chain was retrieved from a study of control samples from healthy donors and cancer patients. Using immunoSEQ multiplex PCR, the repertoire was profiled, and TCRdb retains in-frame clones only, with some absent. The table has about 60,000 clones, nearly 90% seen once. On this clone itself: At one of its ends the junction is not consistent with the germline gene, which may arise from a read error.

Germline CDR1 reads KGHDR; CDR2 reads SFDVKD. The CDR3 loop spans 15 amino acids. This chain uses TRBV24-1 with TRBJ2-5, with D perhaps being TRBD1 or TRBD2 (5 bases each). The receptor was derived from a man between 45 and 60 years old in good health. What was sequenced was blood. The chain's CDR3 is CATSDPGTAQKTQYF. The CDR3 DNA sequence: TGTGCCACCAGTGACCCCGGGACCGCCCAAAAGACCCAGTACTTC.